This T cell receptor beta chain was sequenced in a study of Ad26.COV2.S vaccination and SARS-CoV-2 variants. The wider study: By the intramuscular route, Ad26.COV2.S was given once, or twice 56 days apart.

Treatment of the sample: some 20 received Ad26.COV2.S at low or high dose, single or two shots; several received placebo; per-sample allocation not given. Samples came from day 63 after the first vaccine or placebo injection. What was given as vaccine was an Ad26 vector encoding Wuhan-strain SARS-CoV-2 spike. The assay was immunoSEQ multiplex PCR, and TCRdb's table has in-frame clones only and misses some. The profile shows some 390,000 clones, approximately 90% of them singletons. The CDR3 covers 13 residues. V lost 1 base and J lost 15; bases outside the gene matches: 7. Germline V gene lookup returns CDR1 LNHDA and CDR2 SQIVND (reference sequence).

The TCR was taken from a person between 18 and 65 years old who received the Ad26.COV2.S COVID-19 vaccine or a placebo. The sequencing here drew on peripheral blood, taken in a trial of Ad26.COV2.S vaccine versus placebo. This sequence joins TRBV19 and TRBJ2-4; TRBD1 aligns across 9 bases. The CDR3 coding sequence is TGTGCCAGTAGTATAGCTAGGGGGACAGGGTCGTACTTC. Translated: CASSIARGTGSYF.